This T cell receptor beta chain was identified in a study of cytomegalovirus exposure and HLA in healthy donors. Study summary: Most donors, roughly 84% of approximately 400 genotyped, fell in the Caucasian-associated ancestry cluster. Study-wide results and caveats: Most TCR beta V segments were productive about 90% or about 30% of the time in an earlier analysis. Later analysis demonstrated an association between a missense DCLRE1C variant and TCR beta V- and J-gene trimming.

It was with 60 Vbeta and 13 Jbeta primers that the PCR ran. Only in-frame clones appear in the TCRdb table, and some are missing; sequencing was by immunoSEQ multiplex PCR. The sample consists of some 130,000 clones, around 80% of them appearing once. V lost 4 bases, J lost 1 base, and 5 bases stayed unmatched. The CDR3 spans 17 residues. CDR1 is MDHEN, CDR2 SYDVKM, per germline. Regarding this clone: Its specificity is unknown.

Sequencing used PBMCs. The sequence derives from a man aged 40-49 years in good health and CMV-seropositive. This sequence joins TRBV28 and TRBJ2-1, with 12 positions matching TRBD1. CDR3 sequence reads: CASSSGQGAVSYNEQFF. DNA for the CDR3: TGTGCCAGCAGTTCGGGACAGGGGGCAGTATCCTACAATGAGCAGTTCTTC.